A single sample gave rise to the 5 T cell receptor beta chains below, sequenced in a study of T cell responses to AZD1222 COVID-19 vaccine. Some clones are missing from TCRdb's copy, which holds only in-frame ones; the method was immunoSEQ multiplex PCR. The table includes about 150,000 clones, about 93% detected once. Specimen: peripheral blood, collected on day 0 of AZD1222 vaccination. Source of these receptors: an adult in good health.

The chain employs TRBV15 and TRBJ1-3; no clear D. The CDR3 spans 15 residues. The V end lost 0 bases, the J end lost 4 bases, and 10 bases lay between the germline ends. Germline CDR1 LNHNV, CDR2 YYDKDF (reference sequence). For the CDR3, the DNA is TGTGCCACCAGCAGAGATCCTGAACGAGGAAACACCATATATTTT. Protein product: CATSRDPERGNTIYF.

The J gene is TRBJ2-7, the V gene TRBV9; 8 bases fit TRBD2. The junction had 6 bases not matched to a gene; V was cut back by 0 bases and J by 4 bases. The V gene's germline CDR1 is SGDLS and CDR2 YYNGEE. The CDR3 totals 15 residues. CDR3 region: CASSVVASGFYEQYF. CDR3 nucleotides: TGTGCCAGCAGCGTAGTGGCTAGCGGGTTTTACGAGCAGTACTTC.

The sample holds a few counts of this clone. The chain combines TRBV4-3 with TRBJ1-1; D remains ambiguous. The CDR3 consists of 13 residues. Germline V gene lookup returns CDR1 LGHNA and CDR2 YSLEER. V was pared by 6 bases and J by 0 bases, with 8 bases between. In nucleotides, the CDR3 is TGCGCCAGCAGGAGGACTTTGAACACTGAAGCTTTCTTT. The encoded protein is CASRRTLNTEAFF.

The chain recombines TRBV21-1 with TRBJ2-1; TRBD2 is the table's D call, not checked against the DNA. TRBV21-1 is a pseudogene segment. This CDR3 is 19 amino acids long. The CDR3 sequence is CASSKEDRDSEPSYNEQFF. The CDR3 region has the DNA TGTGCCAGCAGCAAAGAGGATCGAGACTCGGAACCCTCCTACAATGAGCAGTTCTTC.

This clone has only one observation. The V gene is TRBV28, the J gene TRBJ2-1; tentatively, D is TRBD1 or TRBD2 (5 bases each). Between the trimmed V and J ends, which lost 3 bases and 1 base, there was a span of 10 bases. This CDR3 contains 15 residues. Germline assignment: CDR1 MDHEN and CDR2 SYDVKM. The CDR3 here is CASSLGVLSYNEQFF. Written as DNA, the CDR3 is TGTGCCAGCAGTTTGGGGGTCTTGTCCTACAATGAGCAGTTCTTC. The entire variable domain, with the rest obtained from reference TRBV28 and TRBJ2-1, is as follows: DVKVTQSSRYLVKRTGEKVFLECVQDMDHENMFWYRQDPGLGLRLIYFSYDVKMKEKGDIPEGYSVSREKKERFSLILESASTNQTSMYLCASSLGVLSYNEQFFGPGTRLTVL.